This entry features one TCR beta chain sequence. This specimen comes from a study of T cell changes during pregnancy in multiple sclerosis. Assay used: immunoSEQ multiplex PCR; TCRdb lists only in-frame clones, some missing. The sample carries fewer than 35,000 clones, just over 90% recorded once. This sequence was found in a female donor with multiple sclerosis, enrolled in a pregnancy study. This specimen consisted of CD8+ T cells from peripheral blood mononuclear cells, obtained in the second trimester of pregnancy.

This chain's CDR3 is CATSRGTSSYNEQFF. In nucleotides, the CDR3 is TGTGCCACCAGCAGGGGGACTAGCTCCTACAATGAGCAGTTCTTC. The V gene is TRBV15, the J gene TRBJ2-1, with 8 bases matching TRBD2. Germline lookup yields CDR1 LNHNV and CDR2 YYDKDF (reference sequence). V lost 3 bases, J lost 0 bases, and 1 base stayed unmatched. The CDR3 covers 15 residues.